What follows are 13 T cell receptor beta chains derived from one specimen sequenced in a study of metastatic and nonmetastatic thyroid tumors. With MiXCR, TCRdb called clones anew from the PCR reads. The sample lists about 28,000 clones, around a quarter seen once, with 13% to 15% in the top ten. Ahead of thyroid surgery, no patient had received treatment of any kind. The sequencing input was blood. These receptor sequences come from a female donor with papillary thyroid cancer or a benign thyroid nodule (not recorded which). Some clones in this sample may be carry-over from other donors' samples.

The gene calls are TRBV3-1 and TRBJ2-7; 10 positions agree with TRBD2. The germline V gene has CDR1 LGHDT and CDR2 YNNKEL (reference sequence). With 5 bases clipped from V and 6 bases from J, the junction kept 10 bases outside the gene matches. The CDR3 has 15 residues. The CDR3 region is CASSYGIAGGFEQYF. CDR3 in DNA: TGTGCCAGCAGCTATGGAATAGCGGGAGGTTTCGAGCAGTACTTC.

This clone ranks as medium-sized. CDR3 sequence reads: CASSVEGHNEQFF. The CDR3 DNA reads as TGTGCCAGCAGTGTTGAGGGGCATAATGAGCAGTTCTTC. The genes are TRBV6-1 and TRBJ2-1, with D possibly called TRBD1 or TRBD2 (5 bases each). Germline CDR1 reads MNHNS; CDR2 reads SASEGT. V was cut by 4 bases and J by 7 bases, with 11 bases left in between. This CDR3 contains 13 residues.

CDR3 DNA sequence: TGTGCCATCCGGCGAGGACAGGGGTACTACGAGCAGTACTTC. Protein sequence: CAIRRGQGYYEQYF. This chain connects TRBV10-3 to TRBJ2-7, with 9 bases fitting TRBD1. The V segment lost 8 bases and the J segment 3 bases; nucleotides outside the gene matches: 8. The germline CDR1 and CDR2 sequences are ENHRY and SYGVKD. This CDR3 spans 14 amino acids.

This clone was recorded a few times. Other DNA sequences within the sample encode an identical CDR3. The chain combines TRBV29-1 with TRBJ1-4; D gene uncertain. Trimming took off 7 bases at V and 15 bases at J, with 18 bases between the two ends. Germline lookup yields CDR1 SQVTM and CDR2 ANQGSEA. This CDR3 is built from 11 residues. The CDR3 protein is CSARDPGELFF. CDR3 nucleotide sequence: TGCAGCGCCCGAGACCCAGGCGAATTGTTTTTT.

With regard to this clone: The junction does not match germline at one end; this may be a read error. The chain has TRBV11-2 and TRBJ2-7; no firm D call. Germline CDR1 SGHAT, CDR2 FQNNGV. The CDR3 is made up of 13 amino acids. As DNA, the CDR3 is TGTGCCAGCAGCATAGACATTATCTACGAGCAGTACTTC. Translation gives CASSIDIIYEQYF.

As regards this clone: Being one base from a much bigger clone, this may be a read error. V gene TRBV14 combines with J gene TRBJ1-1; a possible D gene is TRBD1 (6 bases). V lost 4 bases to trimming and J lost 8 bases, with 14 bases between them. The CDR3 runs 13 residues. CDR1 and CDR2 from the germline V gene are SGHDN and FVKESK. The CDR3 here is CASSRHGGGEAFF. In nucleotides, the CDR3 is TGTGCCAGCAGCCGTCATGGGGGCGGGGAAGCTTTCTTT.

The V call is TRBV20-1, the J call TRBJ2-1; TRBD1 aligns across 9 bases. The CDR3 has 15 amino acids. From germline, CDR1 is DFQATT and CDR2 SNEGSKA (reference sequence). Trimming at V came to 3 bases and at J to 6 bases, leaving 9 bases not matched to a gene. Here the CDR3 DNA reads TGCAGTGCTAGTGCGGACTACAGGGGGCGCAATGAGCAGTTCTTC. This codes for CSASADYRGRNEQFF.

This clone was counted only a few times. One end of the junction does not line up with germline, which may come from a read error. The CDR3 coding sequence is TGTGCCAGCAGTTGCACAGGGCGCAATCCGCCCCAGCATTTT. As protein: CASSCTGRNPPQHF. The V gene is TRBV6-2 or TRBV6-3, the J gene TRBJ1-5; perhaps TRBD1 as D (6 bases). This CDR3 has 14 residues. Per the germline V gene, CDR1 is MNHEY and CDR2 is SVGEGT.

Judged by abundance, this clone is medium-sized. Other DNA sequences in the sample encode the same CDR3. This chain joins TRBV6-4 and TRBJ2-3; the match to TRBD1 covers 7 bases. The CDR3 is 13 residues long. Germline-derived CDR1 and CDR2 are MRHNA and SNTAGT. Unmatched junction bases numbered 3, after V lost 6 bases and J lost 3 bases. CDR3 coding DNA: TGTGCCAGCAGACGGACAGGTACAGATACGCAGTATTTT. Amino acids: CASRRTGTDTQYF.

The sample holds many counts of this clone. The V call is TRBV20-1, the J call TRBJ1-1; 9 positions match TRBD1. CDR3 length: 13 residues. Germline V gives CDR1 DFQATT, CDR2 SNEGSKA (reference sequence). DNA of the CDR3: TGCAGGGTGACAGGGGGTAAGAACACTGAAGCTTTCTTT. The encoded protein is CRVTGGKNTEAFF.

The table lists this clone with a few counts. The V gene is TRBV30, the J gene TRBJ1-2; D remains ambiguous. The CDR3 consists of 11 residues. The V gene's germline CDR1 is GTSNPN and CDR2 SVGIG (reference sequence). V was cut by 2 bases and J by 8 bases, with 9 bases left in between. CDR3 region: CAWSNLGGYTF. DNA of the CDR3: TGTGCCTGGAGTAACCTAGGGGGCTACACCTTC.

As regards this clone: The junction does not match germline at one end; this may be a read error. V gene TRBV28 combines with J gene TRBJ2-2; D is possibly TRBD1 (6 bases). CDR1 MDHEN and CDR2 SYDVKM come from the germline V gene. This CDR3 contains 15 residues. In nucleotides, the CDR3 is TGTGCCAACAAGGGGGACACAGGCAATACCGGGGATCTGTTTTTT. It translates to CANKGDTGNTGDLFF.

This clone was detected a few times. At one boundary the junction diverges from the germline segment, which might be a read error. The gene calls are TRBV6-5 and TRBJ2-7; 10 nucleotides line up with TRBD1. Germline CDR1 is MNHEY and CDR2 is SVGAGI. The CDR3 spans 14 residues. DNA for the CDR3: TGTGCCAGCAGTTCGACAGGGGGCCTGGGACTAGTTCGCTTC. Translation gives CASSSTGGLGLVRF.